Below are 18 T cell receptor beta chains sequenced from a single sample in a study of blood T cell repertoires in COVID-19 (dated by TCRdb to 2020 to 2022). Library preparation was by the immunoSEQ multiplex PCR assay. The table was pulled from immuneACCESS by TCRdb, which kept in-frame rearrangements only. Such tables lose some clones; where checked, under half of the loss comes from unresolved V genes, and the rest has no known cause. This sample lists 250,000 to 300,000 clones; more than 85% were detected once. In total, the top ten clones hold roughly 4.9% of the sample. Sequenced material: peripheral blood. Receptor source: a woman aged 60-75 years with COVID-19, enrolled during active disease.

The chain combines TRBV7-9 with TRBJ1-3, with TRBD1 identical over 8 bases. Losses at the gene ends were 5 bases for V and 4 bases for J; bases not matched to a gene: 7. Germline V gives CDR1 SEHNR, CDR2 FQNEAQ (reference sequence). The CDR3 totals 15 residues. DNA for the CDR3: TGTGCCAGCAGCCAACCAGGGGGCTGGGGAAACACCATATATTTT. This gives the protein CASSQPGGWGNTIYF. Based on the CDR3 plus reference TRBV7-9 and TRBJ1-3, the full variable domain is DTGVSQNPRHKITKRGQNVTFRCDPISEHNRLYWYRQTLGQGPEFLTYFQNEAQLEKSRLLSDRFSAERPKGSFSTLEIQRTEQGDSAMYLCASSQPGGWGNTIYFGEGSWLTVV.

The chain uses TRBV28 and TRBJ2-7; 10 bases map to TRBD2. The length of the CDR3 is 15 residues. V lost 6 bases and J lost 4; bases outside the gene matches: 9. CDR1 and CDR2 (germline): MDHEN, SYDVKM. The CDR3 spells CASRTPTSGHYEQYF. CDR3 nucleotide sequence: TGTGCCAGCAGGACCCCGACTAGCGGGCATTACGAGCAGTACTTC.

The CDR3 DNA reads TGTGCCAGCACCCCGGACAGGAGGAACTATGGCTACACCTTC. Translating it yields CASTPDRRNYGYTF. The chain couples TRBV27 to TRBJ1-2, with 7 bases fitting TRBD1. Germline V CDR1 and CDR2: MNHEY, SMNVEV (reference sequence). Trimming removed 7 bases from V and 2 bases from J; junction bases left unmatched: 7. The CDR3 contains 14 residues.

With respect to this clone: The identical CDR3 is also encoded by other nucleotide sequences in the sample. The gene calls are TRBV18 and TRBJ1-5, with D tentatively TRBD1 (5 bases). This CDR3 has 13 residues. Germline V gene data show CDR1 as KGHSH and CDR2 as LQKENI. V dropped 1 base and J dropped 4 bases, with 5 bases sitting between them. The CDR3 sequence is CASSPQGNQPQHF. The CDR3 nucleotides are TGTGCCAGCTCACCACAGGGGAATCAGCCCCAGCATTTT.

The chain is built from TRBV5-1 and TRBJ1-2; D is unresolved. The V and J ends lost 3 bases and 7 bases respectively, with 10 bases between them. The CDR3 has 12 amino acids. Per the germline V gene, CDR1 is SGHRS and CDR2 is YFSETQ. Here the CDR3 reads CASSSTFRGYTF. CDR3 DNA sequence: TGCGCCAGCAGCTCGACATTCCGTGGCTACACCTTC.

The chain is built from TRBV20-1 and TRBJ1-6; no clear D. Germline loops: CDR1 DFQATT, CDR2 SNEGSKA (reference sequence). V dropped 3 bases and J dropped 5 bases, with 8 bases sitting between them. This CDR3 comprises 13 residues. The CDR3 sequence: CSASFRNNSPLHF. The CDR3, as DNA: TGCAGTGCTAGTTTCAGGAATAATTCACCCCTCCACTTT.

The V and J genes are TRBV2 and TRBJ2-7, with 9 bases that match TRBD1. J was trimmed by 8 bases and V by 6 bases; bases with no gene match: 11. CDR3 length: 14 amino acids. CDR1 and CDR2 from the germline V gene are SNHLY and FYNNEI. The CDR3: CASSPNQQGAKQYF. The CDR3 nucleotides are TGTGCCAGCAGCCCCAATCAACAGGGGGCAAAGCAGTACTTC. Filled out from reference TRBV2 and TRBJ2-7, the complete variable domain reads EPEVTQTPSHQVTQMGQEVILRCVPISNHLYFYWYRQILGQKVEFLVSFYNNEISEKSEIFDDQFSVERPDGSNFTLKIRSTKLEDSAMYFCASSPNQQGAKQYFGPGTRLTVT.

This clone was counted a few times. CDR3 region: CASSLDSYNEQFF. The CDR3, as DNA: TGCGCCAGCAGCTTGGACAGCTACAATGAGCAGTTCTTC. The chain joins TRBV5-1 to TRBJ2-1; no firm D call. CDR1 and CDR2 from the germline V gene are SGHRS and YFSETQ. The CDR3 contains 13 residues. Trimming left V 0 bases short and J 3 bases short, with 4 bases between.

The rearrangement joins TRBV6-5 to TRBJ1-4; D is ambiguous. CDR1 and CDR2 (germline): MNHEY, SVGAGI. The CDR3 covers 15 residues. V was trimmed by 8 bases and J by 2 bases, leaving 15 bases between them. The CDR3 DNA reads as TGTGCCAGCTCGGAATCCGGGGTGACTAATGAAAAACTGTTTTTT. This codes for CASSESGVTNEKLFF.

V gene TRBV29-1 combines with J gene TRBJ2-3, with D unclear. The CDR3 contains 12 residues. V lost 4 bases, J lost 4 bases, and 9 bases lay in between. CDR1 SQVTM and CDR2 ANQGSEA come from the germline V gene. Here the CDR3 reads CSVAPRADTQYF. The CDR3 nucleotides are TGCAGCGTTGCCCCTAGAGCAGATACGCAGTATTTT.

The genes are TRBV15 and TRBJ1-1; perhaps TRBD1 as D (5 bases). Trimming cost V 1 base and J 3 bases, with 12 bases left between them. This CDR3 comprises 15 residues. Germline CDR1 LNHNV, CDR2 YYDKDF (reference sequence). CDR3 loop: CATSRGSGGDTEAFF. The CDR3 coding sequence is TGTGCCACCAGCAGAGGCTCGGGGGGAGACACTGAAGCTTTCTTT.

The CDR3 region is CASSLGWKRTSGRASTQYF. The DNA for the CDR3 is TGTGCCAGCAGCTTAGGATGGAAAAGGACTAGCGGGAGGGCCAGCACGCAGTATTTT. J is TRBJ2-3 and V is TRBV13; 15 bases match TRBD2. The CDR3 sequence is 19 residues long. The J segment lost 9 bases and the V segment lost 0 bases, leaving 13 bases of the junction unmatched. Germline V CDR1 and CDR2: PRHDT, FYEKMQ (reference sequence).

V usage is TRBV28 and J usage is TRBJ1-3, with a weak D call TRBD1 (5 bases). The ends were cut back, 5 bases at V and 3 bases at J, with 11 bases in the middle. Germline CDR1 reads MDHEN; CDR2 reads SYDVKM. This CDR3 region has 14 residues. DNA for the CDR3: TGTGCCAGCAGTCCCCCAGGGATTGGAAACACCATATATTTT. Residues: CASSPPGIGNTIYF.

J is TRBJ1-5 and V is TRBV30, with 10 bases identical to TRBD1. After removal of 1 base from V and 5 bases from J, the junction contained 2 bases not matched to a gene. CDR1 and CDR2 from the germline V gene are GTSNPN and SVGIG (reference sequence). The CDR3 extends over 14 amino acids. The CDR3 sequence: CAWSADRGYQPQHF. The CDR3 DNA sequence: TGTGCCTGGAGTGCGGACAGGGGGTATCAGCCCCAGCATTTT.

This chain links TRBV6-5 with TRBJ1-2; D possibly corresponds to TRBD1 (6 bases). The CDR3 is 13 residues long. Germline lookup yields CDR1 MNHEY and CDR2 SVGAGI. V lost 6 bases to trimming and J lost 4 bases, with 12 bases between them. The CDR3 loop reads CASSRGQPYGYTF. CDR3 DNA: TGTGCCAGCAGCAGAGGACAGCCCTATGGCTACACCTTC.

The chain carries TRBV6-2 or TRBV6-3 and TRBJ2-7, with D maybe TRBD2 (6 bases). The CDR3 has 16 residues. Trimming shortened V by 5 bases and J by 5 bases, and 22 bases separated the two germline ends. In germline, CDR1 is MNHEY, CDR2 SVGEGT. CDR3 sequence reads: CASSTPRRRDLDEQYF. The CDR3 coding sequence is TGTGCCAGCAGTACACCCCGCCGGAGGGATCTAGACGAGCAGTACTTC.

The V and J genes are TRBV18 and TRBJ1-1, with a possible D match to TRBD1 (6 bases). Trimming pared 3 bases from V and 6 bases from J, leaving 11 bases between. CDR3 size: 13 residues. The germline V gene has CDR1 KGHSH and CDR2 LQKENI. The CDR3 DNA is TGTGCCAGCTCACCTACAGGGCGCGCTGAAGCTTTCTTT. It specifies CASSPTGRAEAFF.

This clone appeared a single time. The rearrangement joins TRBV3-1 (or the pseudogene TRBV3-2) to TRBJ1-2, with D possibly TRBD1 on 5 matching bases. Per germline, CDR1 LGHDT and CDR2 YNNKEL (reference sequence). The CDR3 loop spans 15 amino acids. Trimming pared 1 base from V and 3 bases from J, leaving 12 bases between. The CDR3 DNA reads TGTGCCAGCAGCCAAGCCGGGACTTTGGACTATGGCTACACCTTC. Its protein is CASSQAGTLDYGYTF.